This entry concerns a single T cell receptor beta chain. Its antigen is not known. The data were taken from a study of CD8+CD57+ T cells in acquired aplastic anemia. Study-wide context: On average, sorted CD4+ and CD8+ cells gave roughly 2.9 ug of DNA.

Study-wide results and limits: Patients and controls shared approximately 28 CD8+ CDR3 sequences.

TCR beta VDJ combinations and CDR3 sequences were profiled from genomic DNA. One entry per CDR3 protein, called by TCRdb with MiXCR from the reads. Seen here are about 110,000 distinct CDR3 sequences, around half observed once, and the top ten hold about 32%. The receptor was isolated from a human donor in good health, serving as a control. Sequenced input: sorted CD4+, CD8+, or CD8+CD57+ T cells (not recorded which) from PBMCs.

The DNA of the CDR3 is TGTGCCACCAGCAGTTGGAGCGGGGCGAGCTCCTACGAGCAGTACTTC. Protein sequence: CATSSWSGASSYEQYF. The gene calls are TRBV15 and TRBJ2-7, with 7 bases matching TRBD2. The CDR3 has 16 amino acids. With V trimmed by 3 bases and J by 0 bases, 8 bases remained unmatched. Per germline, CDR1 LNHNV and CDR2 YYDKDF (reference sequence).